This entry is about one TCR beta chain. The specificity of this receptor is unknown. No qualities accompany the bases; no much larger clone lies one base away. This sample is drawn from a study of shared clonotypes between healthy human individuals (TCRdb year 2020). Background for the entire study: The cohort comprised two women and three men aged 18 to 49 years. Per donor, three plates each were used for CD4 naive and CD4 memory, two for CD8 naive, and one for CD8 memory. To increase sequencing depth and limit assay-specific biases, different laboratories used diverse techniques to prepare libraries and sequence TCR repertoires. Leukapheresis yielded between about 0.8 and 9.5 billion PBMCs per donor. The study deeply sequenced blood TCR repertoires of five healthy adults to estimate repertoire size and the extent of clonotype sharing between individuals.

TCR CDR3 regions were amplified from genomic DNA by multiplex PCR using the deep immunoSEQ assay. Extracted genomic DNA from each cell subset was distributed evenly across all wells of several immunoSEQ 96-well plates, and each plate was treated as a replicate. For sorted subsets, about 0.2 ug genomic DNA, equal to 30,000 to 35,000 T cell genomes, was loaded into each replicate PCR. Purified libraries were quantified with a Qubit 3.0 fluorometer, sized on a Bioanalyzer 2100, and re-quantified with the KAPA Library Quantification kit. Every immunoSEQ 96-well plate was sequenced on a separate single-read 150-cycle Illumina NextSeq 550 flow cell. Turning to the authors' computational methods: Because the immunoSEQ output held only junctional sequences and lacked quality scores, the filtering could not match the filtering applied to full-length reads. Sequences were annotated with PyIR, a Python wrapper for IgBLAST v1.9, using IMGT germline references to assign V/J genes and CDR3. Reads with weak V/J assignments (E-value above 1e-6), missing CDR3, stop codons, out-of-frame junctions, or ambiguous translated residues were removed. V3J clonotypes were defined as sequences sharing an identical inferred V gene, J gene, and CDR3 amino acid sequence. The percentage overlap between two repertoires was calculated by dividing the number of shared unique clonotypes by the size of the smaller repertoire. RTK rarefaction, the Chao1 estimator, and Recon v2.1 estimates of unobserved clonotypes were used to assess repertoire richness. Generation probabilities for all TCRbeta clonotypes obtained by the gDNA method from several donors were computed using OLGA. Drawn from immuneACCESS, this table holds only the in-frame rearrangements with V and J called that TCRdb kept. Clones are partly lost; checked studies trace under half to an unresolved V gene and leave the rest unexplained. That table is the source of V, J and clone size, and D and trimming were worked out from the DNA. Here the sample has roughly 640,000 clones; 95% to 98% occur a single time. In total, the top ten clones hold about 0.06% of the sample.

Paper-wide results and their limitations: Sampling was limited to blood, and TCR repertoires in tissue likely differ from TCR repertoires in blood. Naive subsets generally had larger estimated clonotype richness than memory subsets. About 5% of naive CD4, around 4% of naive CD8, about 2.4% of memory CD4, and less than 0.45% of memory CD8 clonotypes were shared across a few donors. Because the study included a small number of donors, the genetic and exposure-history diversity represented was limited. Higher generation probabilities were observed for clonotypes shared by all four sorted-subset donors than for non-shared clonotypes. Even with the large sequencing depth, rarefaction of the sorted-subset datasets indicated that sequencing was incomplete. Based on pairwise subsampling, the degree of clonotype sharing among donors was expected to be affected by sequencing depth.

The donors were healthy, HIV-negative adults with no recently reported acute infections or vaccinations. All donors were Caucasian adults living in Nashville, Tennessee, USA. CD4+ T cells were enriched through magnetic negative selection, after which naive cells were positively selected on CD45RA and the remaining negative fraction served as the memory subset. Blood was collected by leukapheresis, and PBMCs were isolated by Ficoll-Histopaque density gradient centrifugation and then cryopreserved in liquid nitrogen vapor phase. Analytical flow cytometry was used to check the purity and quantity of each magnetically sorted T cell population. Each sorted fraction had its genomic DNA isolated and then quantified by UV absorbance on a Nanodrop 2000c. The sequenced sample was naive CD4+ T cells sorted from blood. The intended sense of this specimen's cell subset or site label: CD45RA+ positively selected. The receptor was derived from a woman aged 25-40 years in good health.

In nucleotide form, the sequence is TGTGCCAGTAGTGCGGCGGAGACCCAGTACTTC. Translation gives CASSAAETQYF. The sequence joins TRBV19 to TRBJ2-5; the D gene cannot be resolved reliably. The cysteine opens and the phenylalanine closes a CDR3 of 11 amino acids. Only the CDR3 DNA is retained, 33 bases long and in frame from the first base. The junction carries 6 bases between V and J, which are trimmed by 5 bases and 5 bases respectively. From a lookup of the germline V gene (reference sequence), CDR1 and CDR2 are LNHDA and SQIVND.